This note documents a single T cell receptor beta chain sequence. Its antigen is currently unknown. The run of the v3.0 immunoSEQ assay was at survey level. TCRdb's table, derived via immunoSEQ multiplex PCR, lists solely in-frame clones and lacks some. Here the sample spans tens of thousands of clones, 65% to 90% being singletons. The data were taken from a study of long-term antiretroviral therapy in people with HIV. Overall study results and limits: ART adherence, viral resistance and therapy changes went undocumented.

V was pared by 5 bases and J by 2 bases, with 11 bases between. The CDR3 covers 14 residues. CDR1 MDHEN and CDR2 SYDVKM come from the germline V gene. The chain couples TRBV28 to TRBJ2-3; D is possibly TRBD2 (5 bases). Sequencing was performed on unsorted PBMCs, taken 3 years after starting antiretroviral therapy. The source of this sequence is a man aged 50 or older with HIV. CDR3 protein: CASSDGLYTDTQYF. The CDR3 bases are TGTGCCAGCAGTGATGGACTTTACACAGATACGCAGTATTTT.